The T cell receptor beta chain described here comes from a study of cytomegalovirus exposure and HLA in healthy donors. A multiplex PCR was run with 60 Vbeta primers and 13 Jbeta primers. Assay: immunoSEQ multiplex PCR; the TCRdb copy retains only in-frame clones and omits some. Of around 150,000 clones listed, roughly 70% are singletons. The germline CDR1 and CDR2 sequences are MNHEY and SMNVEV (reference sequence). V was clipped by 4 bases and J by 2 bases, with 14 bases between them. The CDR3 spans 15 residues. The source material was PBMCs. The origin of this receptor is a man aged 25 to 40 in good health and CMV-seropositive. The chain carries TRBV27 and TRBJ2-5; perhaps TRBD2 as D (6 bases). The CDR3 DNA follows: TGTGCCAGCAGTTCTCTCGGAGGGCTGCAAGAGACCCAGTACTTC. Its protein is CASSSLGGLQETQYF.